Each of the 20 T cell receptor beta chains below was sequenced from the same sample in a study of cytomegalovirus exposure and HLA in healthy donors. The PCR made use of 60 Vbeta and 13 Jbeta primers. Using immunoSEQ multiplex PCR, the repertoire was profiled, and TCRdb retains in-frame clones only, with some absent. The sample comprises about 200,000 clones, about 78% of which are singletons, and less than 3.5% rests with the top ten. Sequencing was carried out using PBMCs. The receptors here all came from a woman in her 30s in good health and CMV-seronegative.

CDR3 protein: CASSLVGFGLAGTVYEQYF. DNA of the CDR3: TGTGCCAGCAGTTTAGTGGGGTTCGGGCTAGCGGGTACTGTTTACGAGCAGTACTTC. The rearrangement uses TRBV28 and TRBJ2-7; 8 bases fit TRBD2. The germline V gene encodes CDR1 MDHEN and CDR2 SYDVKM. The CDR3 length is 19 residues. V was pared by 2 bases and J by 4 bases, with 19 bases of the junction left unmatched.

The rearrangement joins TRBV5-1 to TRBJ1-1; a possible D gene is TRBD1 (6 bases). CDR3 size: 16 residues. V lost 4 bases and J 2 bases, leaving 18 bases between the germline ends. Germline loops: CDR1 SGHRS, CDR2 YFSETQ. CDR3 DNA: TGCGCCAGCAGCGGGGGGGTGACAGGTTTCAACACTGAAGCTTTCTTT. This translates into CASSGGVTGFNTEAFF.

This clone has a single count. The chain recombines TRBV27 with TRBJ2-7, with 12 bases lining up with TRBD2. V shed 5 bases and J 4 bases; nucleotides not matched to a gene: 3. The CDR3 has 14 residues. Per the germline V gene, CDR1 is MNHEY and CDR2 is SMNVEV (reference sequence). CDR3 sequence reads: CASSRTSGAYEQYF. CDR3 sequence (DNA): TGTGCCAGCAGTAGGACTAGCGGGGCTTACGAGCAGTACTTC.

The rearrangement links TRBV5-6 to TRBJ2-5; D possibly corresponds to TRBD2 (5 bases). The V gene's germline CDR1 is SGHDT and CDR2 YYEEEE. The CDR3 is made up of 14 amino acids. V was cut by 0 bases and J by 0 bases, with 6 bases left in between. The CDR3 here is CASSLVGDQETQYF. The CDR3 region has the DNA TGTGCCAGCAGCTTGGTCGGGGACCAAGAGACCCAGTACTTC.

V usage is TRBV6-4 and J usage is TRBJ2-3; D is unclear. From germline, CDR1 is MRHNA and CDR2 SNTAGT. The CDR3 covers 13 residues. Trimming shortened V by 4 bases and J by 1 base, and 6 bases separated the two germline ends. Written as DNA, the CDR3 is TGTGCCAGCAGTGTTACACGCACAGATACGCAGTATTTT. Protein sequence: CASSVTRTDTQYF.

This chain links TRBV9 with TRBJ1-4, with D possibly TRBD1 on 5 matching bases. Trimming took 4 bases from V and 3 from J, leaving 13 bases between them. Germline V gene sequence: CDR1 SGDLS, CDR2 YYNGEE. The CDR3 runs to 15 residues. In DNA form, the CDR3 reads TGTGCCAGCAGCCCAAGACGACAGTCTAATGAAAAACTGTTTTTT. This sequence encodes CASSPRRQSNEKLFF. The full variable domain, its missing parts supplied by reference TRBV9 and TRBJ1-4, is DSGVTQTPKHLITATGQRVTLRCSPRSGDLSVYWYQQSLDQGLQFLIQYYNGEERAKGNILERFSAQQFPDLHSELNLSSLELGDSALYFCASSPRRQSNEKLFFGSGTQLSVL.

The chain uses TRBV11-2 and TRBJ2-3, with D perhaps TRBD1 (5 bases). The CDR3 length is 14 residues. Germline V lookup: CDR1 SGHAT, CDR2 FQNNGV. Trimming took off 5 bases at V and 3 bases at J, with 12 bases between the two ends. DNA of the CDR3: TGTGCCAGCAGCAAACTTCAGGGAACAGATACGCAGTATTTT. This encodes CASSKLQGTDTQYF.

The chain uses TRBV7-6 and TRBJ2-7; 7 bases agree with TRBD1. The CDR3 is made up of 14 amino acids. The germline V gene encodes CDR1 SGHVS and CDR2 FNYEAQ. Losses at the gene ends were 5 bases for V and 3 bases for J; bases not matched to a gene: 7. CDR3 sequence (DNA): TGTGCCAGCAGCCTACAGGGGCACTACTACGAGCAGTACTTC. It encodes CASSLQGHYYEQYF. The whole variable domain, remainder taken from reference TRBV7-6 and TRBJ2-7, is GAGVSQSPRYKVTKRGQDVALRCDPISGHVSLYWYRQALGQGPEFLTYFNYEAQQDKSGLPNDRFSAERPEGSISTLTIQRTEQRDSAMYRCASSLQGHYYEQYFGPGTRLTVT.

The chain joins TRBV5-1 to TRBJ2-7; 13 bases fit TRBD2. Germline lookup yields CDR1 SGHRS and CDR2 YFSETQ. J gave up 3 bases and V 2 bases, and 8 bases lay outside the gene matches. The CDR3 has 17 amino acids. CDR3 in amino acids: CASSLGLAGEYGYEQYF. The CDR3, as DNA: TGCGCCAGCAGCTTAGGACTAGCGGGAGAGTACGGCTACGAGCAGTACTTC.

This clone was counted a few times. This rearrangement joins TRBV7-8 to TRBJ2-1; 8 nucleotides agree with TRBD2. The CDR3 spans 16 residues. Trimming removed 0 bases from V and 4 bases from J; junction bases left unmatched: 5. Germline V gives CDR1 SGHVS, CDR2 FQNEAQ. The CDR3 here is CASSLALAGEYNEQFF. CDR3 nucleotides: TGTGCCAGCAGCTTAGCGCTAGCGGGCGAATACAATGAGCAGTTCTTC.

This clone was seen a few times. The V gene is TRBV6-1, the J gene TRBJ1-1; TRBD1 is a possible D gene (5 bases). The germline V gene has CDR1 MNHNS and CDR2 SASEGT. The V gene lost 8 bases and the J gene lost 10 bases, with 14 bases spanning the gap. The CDR3 is 11 residues long. CDR3 coding DNA: TGTGCCAGCCCGGCCGGCCAGGGAGCTTTCTTT. Protein product: CASPAGQGAFF.

This chain connects TRBV18 to TRBJ1-6; D is undetermined. CDR1 and CDR2 (germline): KGHSH, LQKENI. V lost 3 bases and J lost 0, with 9 bases in between. The CDR3 runs 16 residues. In DNA, the CDR3 is TGTGCCAGCTCACCCCCTACTAGCTCCTATAATTCACCCCTCCACTTT. Translating gives CASSPPTSSYNSPLHF.

The chain employs TRBV5-1 and TRBJ2-3, with D hard to call. Trimming shortened V by 2 bases and J by 5 bases, and 12 bases separated the two germline ends. The CDR3 runs 14 residues. The germline V gene encodes CDR1 SGHRS and CDR2 YFSETQ. CDR3 protein: CASSFGDLQDTQYF. For the CDR3, the DNA is TGCGCCAGCAGCTTCGGAGACTTGCAAGATACGCAGTATTTT. Using reference TRBV5-1 and TRBJ2-3 for the parts outside the CDR3, the full variable domain is KAGVTQTPRYLIKTRGQQVTLSCSPISGHRSVSWYQQTPGQGLQFLFEYFSETQRNKGNFPGRFSGRQFSNSRSEMNVSTLELGDSALYLCASSFGDLQDTQYFGPGTRLTVL.

V is TRBV9 and J is TRBJ1-4; D not certain. Trimming pared 3 bases from V and 7 bases from J, leaving 10 bases between. Germline CDR1 is SGDLS and CDR2 is YYNGEE. The CDR3 runs 13 residues. The CDR3 DNA reads as TGTGCCAGCAGCGGCCCGGAGAGTGAAAAACTGTTTTTT. Its protein product is CASSGPESEKLFF.

The chain uses TRBV18 and TRBJ2-1, with D tentatively TRBD2 (6 bases). Per germline, CDR1 KGHSH and CDR2 LQKENI. CDR3 size: 17 residues. The V end was cut by 3 bases, the J end by 0 bases, with 15 bases between. In DNA, the CDR3 is TGTGCCAGCTCACCTCGAAGAGCGGGCCTCTCCTACAATGAGCAGTTCTTC. It yields the protein CASSPRRAGLSYNEQFF.

This clone was picked up one time. The chain links TRBV30 to TRBJ2-1; tentative D call: TRBD2 (5 bases). Germline V gene lookup returns CDR1 GTSNPN and CDR2 SVGIG (reference sequence). V dropped 2 bases and J dropped 6 bases, with 11 bases sitting between them. This CDR3 contains 13 residues. The CDR3 coding sequence is TGTGCCTGGAGTTTGGGTAGCGCCAATGAGCAGTTCTTC. Residues: CAWSLGSANEQFF.

The genes are TRBV28 and TRBJ2-7; 9 bases line up with TRBD2. This CDR3 spans 19 amino acids. V trimming: 5 bases; J trimming: 1 base; junction bases outside the gene matches: 18. Germline CDR1 and CDR2: MDHEN and SYDVKM. CDR3 protein: CASSPLLAGYLNWSYEQYF. Written as DNA, the CDR3 is TGTGCCAGCAGTCCCCTACTAGCGGGCTACCTGAATTGGTCCTACGAGCAGTACTTC.

J is TRBJ2-7 and V is TRBV5-4; a possible D gene is TRBD2 (6 bases). This CDR3 comprises 14 residues. With 4 bases removed from V and 3 bases from J, the gap between germline ends came to 14 bases. Germline V gene data show CDR1 as SGHNT and CDR2 as YYREEE (reference sequence). Written as DNA, the CDR3 is TGTGCCAGCAGCCGGAGGGGAATCCTCTACGAGCAGTACTTC. It specifies CASSRRGILYEQYF.

The chain is built from TRBV5-1 and TRBJ1-6, with TRBD1 matching over 12 bases. The CDR3 sequence is 20 residues long. The ends lost 4 bases at V and 6 bases at J; junction bases unmatched: 17. CDR1 and CDR2 from the germline V gene are SGHRS and YFSETQ. The CDR3 is CASSRSPKPGQGASNSPLHF. CDR3 sequence (DNA): TGCGCCAGCAGCCGCTCTCCCAAACCGGGACAGGGGGCTAGTAATTCACCCCTCCACTTT.

The chain couples TRBV19 to TRBJ1-5; possible D gene TRBD1, 6 bases. Looked up from germline, CDR1 is LNHDA and CDR2 is SQIVND (reference sequence). V lost 9 bases and J 6 bases, leaving 15 bases between the germline ends. The CDR3 contains 13 residues. CDR3 in DNA: TGTGCCAGAAATCCTACAGGGACTCAGCCCCAGCATTTT. Translation: CARNPTGTQPQHF.